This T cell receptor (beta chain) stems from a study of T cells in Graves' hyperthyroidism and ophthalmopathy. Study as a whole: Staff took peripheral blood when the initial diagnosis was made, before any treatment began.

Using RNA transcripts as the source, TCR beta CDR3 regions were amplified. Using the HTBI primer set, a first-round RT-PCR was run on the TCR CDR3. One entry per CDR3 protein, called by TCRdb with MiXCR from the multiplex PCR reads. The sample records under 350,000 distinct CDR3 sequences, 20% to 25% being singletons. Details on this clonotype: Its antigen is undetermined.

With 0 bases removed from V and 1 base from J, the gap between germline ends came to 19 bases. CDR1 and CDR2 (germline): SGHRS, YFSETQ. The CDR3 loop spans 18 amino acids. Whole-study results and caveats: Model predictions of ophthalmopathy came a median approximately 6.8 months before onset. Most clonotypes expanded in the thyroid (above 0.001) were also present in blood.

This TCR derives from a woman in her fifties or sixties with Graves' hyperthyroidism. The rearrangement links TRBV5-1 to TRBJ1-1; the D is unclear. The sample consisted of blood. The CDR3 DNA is TGCGCCAGCAGCTTGGAACCTCTCAGGCGGACCTCGAACACTGAAGCTTTCTTT. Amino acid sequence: CASSLEPLRRTSNTEAFF. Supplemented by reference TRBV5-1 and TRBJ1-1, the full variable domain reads KAGVTQTPRYLIKTRGQQVTLSCSPISGHRSVSWYQQTPGQGLQFLFEYFSETQRNKGNFPGRFSGRQFSNSRSEMNVSTLELGDSALYLCASSLEPLRRTSNTEAFFGQGTRLTVV.